The 25 T cell receptor beta chains below were found in one sample sequenced in a study of T-cell memory formation after mild COVID-19. TCRdb re-called the 5' RACE reads through MiXCR, storing one row per CDR3 protein. Among just over 300,000 distinct CDR3 sequences listed, roughly 21% were seen once. Sequenced input: PBMCs or a T cell subset sorted from them (not recorded which). These receptors originate from a man in his late teens or twenties who had mild COVID-19 (a few samples of this study predate the infection). Cell type and time point are not known.

The chain employs TRBV6-2 or TRBV6-3 and TRBJ2-7, with unresolved D. The CDR3 contains 11 residues. Germline V gene lookup returns CDR1 MNHEY and CDR2 SVGEGT. Trimming took 10 bases from V and 6 from J, leaving 13 bases between them. CDR3 DNA sequence: TGTGCCACCACCAGTAGGGCCGAGCAGTACTTC. It translates to CATTSRAEQYF.

The V and J genes are TRBV2 and TRBJ2-1; 7 bases match TRBD1. Germline V gene lookup returns CDR1 SNHLY and CDR2 FYNNEI. CDR3 length equals 12 residues. After removal of 7 bases from V and 10 bases from J, the junction contained 7 bases not matched to a gene. CDR3 region: CASNWDSEEQFF. CDR3 nucleotides: TGTGCCAGCAATTGGGACAGCGAGGAGCAGTTCTTC.

This clonotype appeared a few times. The V and J genes are TRBV10-3 and TRBJ1-1; 10 nucleotides align to TRBD1. This CDR3 region has 14 residues. The germline V gene has CDR1 ENHRY and CDR2 SYGVKD. V dropped 6 bases and J dropped 2; count of bases not matched to a gene: 3. CDR3 sequence: CAIRGDRGNTEAFF. The CDR3 bases are TGTGCCATCAGGGGGGACAGGGGAAACACTGAAGCTTTCTTT.

This clonotype was seen just once. This chain joins TRBV20-1 and TRBJ2-7; D may correspond to TRBD1 or TRBD2 (5 bases each). Germline-derived CDR1 and CDR2 are DFQATT and SNEGSKA (reference sequence). V shed 3 bases and J shed 5 bases, with 8 bases lying between them. The CDR3 extends over 11 amino acids. As DNA, the CDR3 is TGCAGTGCTAGGGGGGTAAACGAGCAGTACGTC. Encoded protein: CSARGVNEQYV.

The gene calls are TRBV15 and TRBJ2-7, with no clear D. CDR3 length: 13 amino acids. Germline CDR1 LNHNV, CDR2 YYDKDF (reference sequence). The V end lost 4 bases, the J end lost 2 bases, and 9 bases lay between the germline ends. The CDR3 DNA is TGTGCCACCAGCACGGGCTTGGCCTACGAGCAGTACGTC. Amino acid sequence: CATSTGLAYEQYV.

The rearrangement uses TRBV28 and TRBJ2-7, with D tentatively TRBD1 (6 bases). The CDR3 is made up of 12 amino acids. Trimming took 6 bases from V and 5 from J, leaving 11 bases between them. Germline assignment: CDR1 MDHEN and CDR2 SYDVKM. DNA of the CDR3: TGTGCCAGCAGCGAACAGGGTCACGAGCAGTACTTC. The encoded protein is CASSEQGHEQYF.

This sequence joins TRBV29-1 and TRBJ2-5, with D possibly matching TRBD2 (6 bases). The CDR3 is made up of 15 amino acids. V was clipped by 6 bases and J by 7 bases, with 24 bases between them. CDR1 is SQVTM and CDR2 is ANQGSEA in the germline V gene. The CDR3 coding sequence is TGCAGCGTCTCGGAGGGGCGCGGGTTCGGTTGGACCCAGTACTTC. It encodes CSVSEGRGFGWTQYF.

In this sample, this clonotype turned up a few times. The chain combines TRBV4-1 with TRBJ1-2, with 8 bases identical to TRBD1. Germline CDR1 and CDR2: MGHRA and YSYEKL. The CDR3 has 15 amino acids. The junction had 3 bases not matched to a gene; V was cut back by 3 bases and J by 0 bases. In DNA, the CDR3 is TGCGCCAGCAGCCAGATGACAGGGGCTAACTATGGCTACACCTTC. Translating it yields CASSQMTGANYGYTF.

This clonotype was found a few times. The chain joins TRBV25-1 to TRBJ2-7, with unresolved D. The CDR3 spans 13 residues. The germline gives CDR1 MGHDK, CDR2 SYGVNS. The V and J ends lost 3 bases and 2 bases respectively, with 8 bases between them. This CDR3 reads CASSDDTAYEQYV. For the CDR3, the DNA is TGTGCCAGCAGTGACGACACAGCCTACGAGCAGTACGTC.

This clonotype was picked up a small number of times. The chain recombines TRBV15 with TRBJ1-1; D gene ambiguous. V was cut by 7 bases and J by 0 bases, with 12 bases left in between. Germline loops: CDR1 LNHNV, CDR2 YYDKDF (reference sequence). The CDR3 is made up of 14 amino acids. CDR3 region: CATKEIQMNTEAFF. CDR3 coding DNA: TGTGCCACCAAGGAGATACAGATGAACACTGAAGCTTTCTTT.

This chain joins TRBV2 and TRBJ2-4; 9 bases fit TRBD1. Germline V CDR1 and CDR2: SNHLY, FYNNEI. V dropped 7 bases and J dropped 3; count of bases not matched to a gene: 10. CDR3 length: 16 amino acids. The CDR3, as DNA: TGTGCCAGCATGGTCGGGACAGGGTTCGGCAAAAACATTCAGTACTTC. Amino acid sequence: CASMVGTGFGKNIQYF. The whole variable domain, remainder taken from reference TRBV2 and TRBJ2-4, is EPEVTQTPSHQVTQMGQEVILRCVPISNHLYFYWYRQILGQKVEFLVSFYNNEISEKSEIFDDQFSVERPDGSNFTLKIRSTKLEDSAMYFCASMVGTGFGKNIQYFGAGTRLSVL.

This clonotype was found a few times. The V call is TRBV6-5, the J call TRBJ1-6; D gene uncertain. The CDR3 is made up of 15 amino acids. Per the germline V gene, CDR1 is MNHEY and CDR2 is SVGAGI. V was clipped by 2 bases and J by 9 bases, with 14 bases between them. The CDR3 loop reads CASSYGQALGSPLHF. In nucleotides, the CDR3 is TGTGCCAGCAGTTACGGGCAGGCCCTGGGTTCACCCCTCCACTTT.

The rearrangement joins TRBV18 to TRBJ1-3; a possible D gene is TRBD1 (5 bases). V lost 4 bases, J lost 0 bases, and 16 bases lay in between. The CDR3 is 17 amino acids. Germline CDR1 is KGHSH and CDR2 is LQKENI. CDR3 nucleotides: TGTGCCAGCTCACACGGGACTGGAAAAGTCTCTGGAAACACCATATATTTT. It is translated as CASSHGTGKVSGNTIYF.

The chain is built from TRBV20-1 and TRBJ2-7; TRBD2 is a possible D gene (6 bases). The length of the CDR3 is 20 residues. V gave up 1 base and J gave up 3 bases, with 31 bases separating them. Germline loops: CDR1 DFQATT, CDR2 SNEGSKA (reference sequence). The CDR3 spells CSARVGLGGVCREACYEQYV. Written as DNA, the CDR3 is TGCAGTGCTAGAGTTGGACTTGGCGGAGTTTGCAGGGAGGCCTGCTACGAGCAGTACGTC.

This rearrangement joins TRBV4-3 to TRBJ2-5, with D possibly TRBD2 on 6 matching bases. Looked up from germline, CDR1 is LGHNA and CDR2 is YSLEER. The CDR3 loop spans 17 amino acids. Trimming removed 1 base from V and 1 base from J, with 16 bases in between. The DNA for the CDR3 is TGCGCCAGCAGCCAAGTGGTAGCGGTTTCGTCCCAAGAGACCCAGTACTTC. Translating gives CASSQVVAVSSQETQYF.

This chain links TRBV12-3 or TRBV12-4 with TRBJ1-5, with D perhaps matching TRBD1 (5 bases). Between the trimmed V and J ends, which lost 4 bases and 3 bases, there was a span of 10 bases. CDR3 length equals 14 residues. The CDR3 loop is CASSSTVNNQPQHF. CDR3 bases: TGTGCCAGCAGTTCGACAGTTAACAATCAGCCCCAGCATTTT.

This clonotype showed up many times. The chain is built from TRBV10-2 and TRBJ2-3; 7 nucleotides agree with TRBD2. The ends lost 7 bases at V and 5 bases at J; junction bases unmatched: 9. Germline loops: CDR1 WSHSY, CDR2 SAAADI. This CDR3 region has 14 residues. The CDR3 nucleotides are TGCGCCAGCAAAGGGGATGCGGGGGTAGATACGCAGTATTTT. Translation: CASKGDAGVDTQYF.

This sequence joins TRBV5-1 and TRBJ2-5; 7 bases agree with TRBD1. The V gene's germline CDR1 is SGHRS and CDR2 YFSETQ. The trim removed 5 bases at V and 0 bases at J, leaving 4 bases unmatched. The CDR3 has 14 amino acids. CDR3 sequence reads: CASRSGQNQETQYF. Written as DNA, the CDR3 is TGCGCCAGCAGGTCGGGACAGAACCAAGAGACCCAGTACTTC.

The V and J genes are TRBV5-6 and TRBJ2-6; no firm D call. The germline V and J ends were trimmed by 1 base and 2 bases, with 7 bases remaining between them. The CDR3 has 15 residues. From germline, CDR1 is SGHDT and CDR2 YYEEEE. The CDR3 here is CASSLIGAGANVLTF. Here the CDR3 DNA reads TGTGCCAGCAGCTTGATCGGAGCTGGGGCCAACGTCCTGACTTTC.

The chain uses TRBV5-1 and TRBJ2-5, with D hard to call. The germline V and J ends were trimmed by 4 bases and 1 base, with 5 bases remaining between them. Germline CDR1 and CDR2: SGHRS and YFSETQ. The CDR3 consists of 12 residues. CDR3 loop: CASSVSQETQYF. Here the CDR3 DNA reads TGCGCCAGCAGCGTGTCCCAAGAGACCCAGTACTTC.

J is TRBJ2-3 and V is TRBV7-8; 11 bases are a match to TRBD1. J was trimmed by 6 bases and V by 0 bases; bases with no gene match: 2. There are 15 residues in the CDR3. Looked up from germline, CDR1 is SGHVS and CDR2 is FQNEAQ. CDR3 nucleotide sequence: TGTGCCAGCAGCTTAGCGGGACAGGGGGATGATACGCAGTATTTT. The encoded protein is CASSLAGQGDDTQYF.

The count of this clonotype is one. V usage is TRBV2 and J usage is TRBJ2-7; D remains ambiguous. The CDR3 is made up of 14 amino acids. Germline-derived CDR1 and CDR2 are SNHLY and FYNNEI. Trimming removed 1 base at V and 1 base at J, with 8 bases between. CDR3 sequence reads: CASSEEGQSYEQYF. Written as DNA, the CDR3 is TGTGCCAGCAGTGAAGAGGGCCAATCCTACGAGCAGTACTTC. The entire variable domain, with the rest obtained from reference TRBV2 and TRBJ2-7, is as follows: EPEVTQTPSHQVTQMGQEVILRCVPISNHLYFYWYRQILGQKVEFLVSFYNNEISEKSEIFDDQFSVERPDGSNFTLKIRSTKLEDSAMYFCASSEEGQSYEQYFGPGTRLTVT.

The chain recombines TRBV3-1 with TRBJ2-5; 8 bases fit TRBD2. Germline assignment: CDR1 LGHDT and CDR2 YNNKEL (reference sequence). This CDR3 contains 16 residues. V lost 1 base to trimming and J lost 7 bases; unmatched junction nucleotides: 11. CDR3 residues: CASSQGSAGGRGTQYF. The CDR3 nucleotides are TGTGCCAGCAGCCAAGGAAGCGCGGGGGGCCGGGGGACCCAGTACTTC.

About this clonotype itself: The junction does not match germline at one end; this may be a read error. The genes are TRBV5-1 and TRBJ1-2; TRBD1 matches 11 bases. Germline V CDR1 and CDR2: SGHRS, YFSETQ. The CDR3 is 15 residues long. The CDR3 nucleotides are TGCGCCAGCAGCCAGGACAGGGGGCGGCCCTATGGCTACAACTTC. Protein sequence: CASSQDRGRPYGYNF.

The chain links TRBV5-1 to TRBJ2-5; the D gene could be TRBD1 or TRBD2 (6 bases each). The ends were cut back, 3 bases at V and 4 bases at J, with 22 bases in the middle. Per the germline V gene, CDR1 is SGHRS and CDR2 is YFSETQ. CDR3 length equals 17 residues. CDR3 bases: TGCGCCAGCAGCTACCTACGTGGGACGGGGGCCCCAGAGACCCAGTACTTC. It translates to CASSYLRGTGAPETQYF.